This T cell receptor beta chain was captured by sequencing in a study of OX40 agonist ivuxolimab in advanced cancers. The study in broad terms: Ivuxolimab was a fully human IgG2 agonistic monoclonal antibody targeting the costimulatory receptor OX40 (CD134). In the dose-escalation cohort, roughly 80% of patients were male, and the mean age was approximately 60 years, with a range of about 23 to 85. Prior anti-PD-1, anti-PD-L1 or anti-CTLA-4 therapy was permitted, and about two fifths of dose-escalation patients had received checkpoint inhibitors. Peripheral TCRbeta sequencing aimed to test whether ivuxolimab altered TCR sequence diversity and caused clonal T-cell expansion. Among the roughly 52 dose-escalation patients, some 20 had hepatocellular carcinoma, 15 or so melanoma, 9 renal cell carcinoma and 9 head and neck cancer. Intravenous ivuxolimab was administered to patients every 2 weeks at six dose levels: 0.01, 0.1, 0.3, 1.5, 3 and 10 mg/kg. Partial responses occurred in three dose-escalation patients, of whom one had hepatocellular carcinoma and two had cutaneous melanoma. The paper covers the monotherapy dose-escalation part of the phase I ivuxolimab trial, which included N ≈ 52 patients. The paper as a whole reports these results and caveats: Partial responders in the 0.1-3.0 mg/kg groups had among the lowest normalized peripheral clonal expansion, especially among CD8+ T cells. After ivuxolimab, expanded clones were on average more numerous among CD8+ T cells than among CD4+ T cells. The antigen specificity of the peripheral T cells that underwent clonal expansion was not determined. At doses of 0.1 to 3.0 mg/kg, clonal expansion of both CD4+ and CD8+ blood T cells was observed from baseline to week 6. Low levels of normalized T-cell clonal expansion were also seen in some nonresponding patients.

Genomic DNA was extracted from sorted cells for sequencing of the TCRbeta CDR3 region. The immunoSEQ Assay was used to sequence the TCRbeta CDR3 regions. Entries here come from immuneACCESS through TCRdb and include only in-frame sequences with V and J called. Some clones fail to appear in such tables; in the studies checked, an unresolved V gene covers under half of the shortfall, and the cause of the remainder is unknown. The sample data list 60,000 to 85,000 clones, and about nine tenths of these were observed just once. Of the sample, about 8% is held by the ten largest clones. Patients with autoimmune disease history or receiving systemic immunosuppression were excluded from the trial. Peripheral blood for TCR sequencing was collected from all dose cohorts at baseline, on cycle 4 day 1, and on cycle 7 day 1. Samples were obtained from an open-label, multicenter, first-in-human phase I dose-escalation trial of ivuxolimab. Adults with locally advanced or metastatic melanoma, renal cell carcinoma, hepatocellular carcinoma or head and neck squamous cell carcinoma were enrolled in the trial. Before TCR sequencing, CD4+ and CD8+ T cells were separately sorted from peripheral blood.

V is clipped by 3 bases and J by 9 bases, and the sequence between their germline boundaries is 9 bases long. The CDR3 contains 12 residues, cysteine and phenylalanine counted. Kept here is only the CDR3 DNA, which spans 36 bases and is read in frame from base 1. The germline V gene supplies CDR1 SGHTA and CDR2 FQGTGA. Of note for this clone: No cognate antigen has been identified for it. Per-base qualities were not stored, and no clone one base away is much larger.

This TCR derives from an adult with an advanced solid tumor such as melanoma, head and neck, liver or kidney cancer. The input for sequencing was CD4+ or CD8+ T cells sorted from blood, taken in a trial of the OX40 agonist ivuxolimab. The rearrangement joined TRBV7-3 to TRBJ2-1, with the identity of the D gene unclear. The CDR3 is CASSFDGPEQFF. The nucleotide sequence is TGTGCCAGCAGCTTCGACGGACCTGAGCAGTTCTTC.